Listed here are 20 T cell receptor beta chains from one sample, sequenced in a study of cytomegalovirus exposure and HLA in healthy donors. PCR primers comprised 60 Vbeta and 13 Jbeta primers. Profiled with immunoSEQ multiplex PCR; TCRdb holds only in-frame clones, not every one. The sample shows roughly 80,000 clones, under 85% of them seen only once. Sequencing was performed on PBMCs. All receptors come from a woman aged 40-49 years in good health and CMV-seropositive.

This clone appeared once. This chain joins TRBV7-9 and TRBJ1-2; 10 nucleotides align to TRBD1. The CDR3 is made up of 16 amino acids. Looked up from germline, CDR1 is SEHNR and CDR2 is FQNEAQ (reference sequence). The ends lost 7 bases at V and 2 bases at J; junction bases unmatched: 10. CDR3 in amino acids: CASIRAAGQGNYGYTF. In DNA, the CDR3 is TGTGCCAGCATTAGAGCCGCGGGACAGGGGAACTATGGCTACACCTTC.

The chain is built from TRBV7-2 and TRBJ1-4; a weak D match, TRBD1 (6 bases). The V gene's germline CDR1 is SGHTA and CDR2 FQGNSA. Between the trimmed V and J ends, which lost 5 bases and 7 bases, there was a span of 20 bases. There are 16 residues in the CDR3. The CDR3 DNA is TGTGCCAGCAGCCCAGCTTACTACAGGGTGGGTGAAAAACTGTTTTTT. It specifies CASSPAYYRVGEKLFF.

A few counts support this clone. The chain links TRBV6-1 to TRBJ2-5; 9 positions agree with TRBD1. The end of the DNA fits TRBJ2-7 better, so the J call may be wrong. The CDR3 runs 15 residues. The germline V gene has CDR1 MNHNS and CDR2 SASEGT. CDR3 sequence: CASLLQGAGSYEQYF. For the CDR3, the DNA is TGTGCCAGCCTCCTACAGGGGGCTGGCTCCTACGAGCAGTACTTC.

The CDR3 here is CASSPRGGADYGYTF. CDR3 nucleotides: TGTGCCAGCAGCCCCCGAGGAGGGGCGGACTATGGCTACACCTTC. The J gene is TRBJ1-2, the V gene TRBV7-9, with D tentatively TRBD1 (5 bases). The CDR3 extends over 15 amino acids. Germline values: CDR1 SEHNR, CDR2 FQNEAQ (reference sequence). Trimming pared 5 bases from V and 3 bases from J, leaving 16 bases between.

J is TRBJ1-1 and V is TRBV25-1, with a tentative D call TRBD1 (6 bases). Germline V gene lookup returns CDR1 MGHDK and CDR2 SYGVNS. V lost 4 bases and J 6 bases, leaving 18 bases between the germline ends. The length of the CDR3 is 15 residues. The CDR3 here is CASSGGLGMSSEAFF. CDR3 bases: TGTGCCAGCAGTGGGGGGCTGGGGATGTCATCTGAAGCTTTCTTT.

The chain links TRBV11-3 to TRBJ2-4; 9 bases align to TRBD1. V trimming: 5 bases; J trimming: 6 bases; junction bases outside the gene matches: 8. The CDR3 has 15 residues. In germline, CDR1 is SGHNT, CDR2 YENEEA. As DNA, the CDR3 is TGTGCCAGCAGCGCCGGGACAGGGATGGGAAACATTCAGTACTTC. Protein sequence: CASSAGTGMGNIQYF.

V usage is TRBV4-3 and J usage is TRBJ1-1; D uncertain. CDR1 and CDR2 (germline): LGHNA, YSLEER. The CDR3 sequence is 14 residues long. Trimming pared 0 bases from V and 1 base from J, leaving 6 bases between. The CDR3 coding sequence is TGCGCCAGCAGCCAAGAGCGGAGGAACACTGAAGCTTTCTTT. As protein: CASSQERRNTEAFF.

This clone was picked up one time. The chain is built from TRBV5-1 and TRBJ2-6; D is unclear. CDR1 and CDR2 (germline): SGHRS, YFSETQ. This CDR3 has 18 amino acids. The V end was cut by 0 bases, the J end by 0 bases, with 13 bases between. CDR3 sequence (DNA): TGCGCCAGCAGCTTGGCCCTTGTACAGAGCTCTGGGGCCAACGTCCTGACTTTC. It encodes CASSLALVQSSGANVLTF.

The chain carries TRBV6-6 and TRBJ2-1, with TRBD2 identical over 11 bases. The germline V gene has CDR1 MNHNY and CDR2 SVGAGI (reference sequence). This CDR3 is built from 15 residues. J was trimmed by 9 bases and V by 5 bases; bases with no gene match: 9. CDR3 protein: CASSHVGTSGGEQFF. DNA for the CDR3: TGTGCCAGCAGTCACGTCGGGACTAGCGGCGGTGAGCAGTTCTTC.

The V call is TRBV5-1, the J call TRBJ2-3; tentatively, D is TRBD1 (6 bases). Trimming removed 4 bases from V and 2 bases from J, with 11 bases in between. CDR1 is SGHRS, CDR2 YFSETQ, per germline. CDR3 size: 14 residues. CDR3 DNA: TGCGCCAGCAGCCCAGGGGCCTACACAGATACGCAGTATTTT. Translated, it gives CASSPGAYTDTQYF.

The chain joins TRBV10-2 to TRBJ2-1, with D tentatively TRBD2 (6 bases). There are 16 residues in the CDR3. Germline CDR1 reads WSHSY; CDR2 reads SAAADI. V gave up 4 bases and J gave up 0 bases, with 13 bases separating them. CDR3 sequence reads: CASSVLVGGSYNEQFF. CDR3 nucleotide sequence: TGCGCCAGCAGTGTTTTGGTGGGAGGCTCCTACAATGAGCAGTTCTTC.

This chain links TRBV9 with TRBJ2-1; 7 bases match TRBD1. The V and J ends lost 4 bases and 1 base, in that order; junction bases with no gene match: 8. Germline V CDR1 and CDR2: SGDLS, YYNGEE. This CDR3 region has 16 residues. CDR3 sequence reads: CASSPRVQGSYNEQFF. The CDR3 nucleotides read TGTGCCAGCAGCCCGCGGGTACAGGGGTCCTACAATGAGCAGTTCTTC.

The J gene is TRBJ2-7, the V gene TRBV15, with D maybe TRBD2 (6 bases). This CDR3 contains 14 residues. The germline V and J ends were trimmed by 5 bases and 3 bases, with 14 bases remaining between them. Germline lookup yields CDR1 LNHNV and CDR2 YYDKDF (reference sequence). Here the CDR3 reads CATSPRGLHYEQYF. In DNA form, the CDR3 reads TGTGCCACCAGCCCTAGGGGACTCCACTACGAGCAGTACTTC.

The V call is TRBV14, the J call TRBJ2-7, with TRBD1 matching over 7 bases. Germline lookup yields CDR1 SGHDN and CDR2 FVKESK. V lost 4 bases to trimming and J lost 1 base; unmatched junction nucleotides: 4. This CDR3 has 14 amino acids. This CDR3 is CASSPTGTSYEQYF. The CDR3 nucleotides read TGTGCCAGCAGCCCGACAGGGACATCCTACGAGCAGTACTTC.

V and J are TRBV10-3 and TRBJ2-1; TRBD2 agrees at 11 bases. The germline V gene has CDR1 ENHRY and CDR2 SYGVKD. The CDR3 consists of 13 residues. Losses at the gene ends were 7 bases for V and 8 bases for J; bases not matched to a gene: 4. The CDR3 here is CAIKASGRYEQFF. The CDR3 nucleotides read TGTGCCATCAAGGCTAGCGGGAGGTATGAGCAGTTCTTC.

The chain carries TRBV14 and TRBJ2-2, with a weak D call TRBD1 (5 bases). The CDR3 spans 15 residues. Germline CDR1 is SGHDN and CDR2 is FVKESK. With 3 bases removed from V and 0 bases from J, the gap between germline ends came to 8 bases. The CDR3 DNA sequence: TGTGCCAGCAGCCAGCAAGGGGCGAACACCGGGGAGCTGTTTTTT. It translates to CASSQQGANTGELFF.

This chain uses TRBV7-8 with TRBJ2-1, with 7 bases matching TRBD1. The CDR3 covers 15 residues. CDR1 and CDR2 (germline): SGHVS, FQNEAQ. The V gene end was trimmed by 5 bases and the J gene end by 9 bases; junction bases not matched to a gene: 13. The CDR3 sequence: CASSPDDRVGSEQFF. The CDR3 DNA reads TGTGCCAGCAGCCCCGACGACAGGGTCGGTAGTGAGCAGTTCTTC.

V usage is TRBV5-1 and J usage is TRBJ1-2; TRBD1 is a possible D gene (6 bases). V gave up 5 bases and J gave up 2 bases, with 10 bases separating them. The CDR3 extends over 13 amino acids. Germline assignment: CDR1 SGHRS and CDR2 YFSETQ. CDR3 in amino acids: CASSDTGNYGYTF. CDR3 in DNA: TGCGCCAGCAGTGATACAGGGAACTATGGCTACACCTTC.

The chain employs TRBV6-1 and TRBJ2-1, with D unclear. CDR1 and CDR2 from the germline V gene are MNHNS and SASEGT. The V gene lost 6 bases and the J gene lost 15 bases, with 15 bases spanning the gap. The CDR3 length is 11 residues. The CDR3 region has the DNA TGTGCCAGCAGCTACTCTTTCGGTCTGTTCTTC. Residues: CASSYSFGLFF.

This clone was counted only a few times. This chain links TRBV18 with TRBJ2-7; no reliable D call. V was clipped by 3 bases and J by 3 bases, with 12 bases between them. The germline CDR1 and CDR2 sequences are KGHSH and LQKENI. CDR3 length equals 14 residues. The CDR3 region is CASSPLSGSYEQYF. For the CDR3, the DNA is TGTGCCAGCTCACCCTTGAGTGGTAGCTACGAGCAGTACTTC.